The next 19 T cell receptor beta chains were all read from a single sample in a study of neurological immune-mediated disorders. In TCRdb, the 5' RACE reads were re-called with MiXCR into one record per CDR3 protein. The sample holds approximately 50,000 distinct CDR3 sequences, less than 6% seen once. Source material: CD4+ T cells from blood. All receptors come from a woman in her late teens or twenties with multiple sclerosis.

This clonotype has ten or more counts. The rearrangement links TRBV20-1 to TRBJ1-2; TRBD1 matches at 9 bases. Per the germline V gene, CDR1 is DFQATT and CDR2 is SNEGSKA (reference sequence). V lost 2 bases to trimming and J lost 2 bases; unmatched junction nucleotides: 3. This CDR3 is built from 14 residues. The CDR3 nucleotides read TGCAGTGCTAGAAGCGGGACAGGGAACTATGGCTACACCTTC. It yields the protein CSARSGTGNYGYTF.

By share, this clonotype ranks as medium-sized. J is TRBJ2-1 and V is TRBV10-3, with no clear D. CDR1 is ENHRY, CDR2 SYGVKD, per germline. Trimming removed 5 bases from V and 8 bases from J, with 16 bases in between. This CDR3 is built from 14 residues. As DNA, the CDR3 is TGTGCCATCAGTCCGGACCCCCAGAGGCATGAGCAGTTCTTC. Amino acid sequence: CAISPDPQRHEQFF.

This clonotype was seen many times. The rearrangement joins TRBV4-2 to TRBJ2-2; no clear D gene. V was shortened by 4 bases and J by 3 bases, with 15 bases between the two germline ends. CDR1 and CDR2 (germline): LGHNA, YNFKEQ. The CDR3 has 16 amino acids. CDR3 sequence: CASSPDPGLHTGELFF. The CDR3 bases are TGTGCCAGCAGCCCCGACCCCGGGTTGCACACCGGGGAGCTGTTTTTT.

This clonotype was seen ten or more times. The chain recombines TRBV12-3 or TRBV12-4 with TRBJ1-5, with a possible D match to TRBD1 (5 bases). CDR3 length equals 16 residues. Deletions cut 5 bases from V and 1 base from J, with 15 bases between. CDR3 bases: TGTGCCAGCAGTCGATCAAACAAGGGGAGCAATCAGCCCCAGCATTTT. Its protein product is CASSRSNKGSNQPQHF.

This clonotype was counted many times. V and J are TRBV19 and TRBJ2-2, with 8 bases matching TRBD1. Germline lookup yields CDR1 LNHDA and CDR2 SQIVND (reference sequence). With 4 bases clipped from V and 3 bases from J, the junction kept 4 bases outside the gene matches. CDR3 length: 15 amino acids. DNA for the CDR3: TGTGCCAGTAGTAATGGACAGGGTGACACCGGGGAGCTGTTTTTT. Its translation is CASSNGQGDTGELFF.

The chain joins TRBV19 to TRBJ1-4; no reliable D call. This CDR3 is built from 15 residues. Germline lookup yields CDR1 LNHDA and CDR2 SQIVND (reference sequence). V lost 3 bases and J 3 bases, leaving 11 bases between the germline ends. This CDR3 reads CASSIPGEANEKLFF. CDR3 nucleotides: TGTGCCAGTAGTATCCCCGGGGAAGCTAATGAAAAACTGTTTTTT.

At least ten counts were recorded for this clonotype. The chain combines TRBV7-9 with TRBJ1-5; D perhaps matches TRBD1 (5 bases). The CDR3 is 12 amino acids. CDR1 is SEHNR, CDR2 FQNEAQ, per germline (reference sequence). V lost 5 bases, J lost 9 bases, and 11 bases lay in between. Here the CDR3 DNA reads TGTGCCAGCAGCCACCGGGACCTGCCCCAGCATTTT. It is translated as CASSHRDLPQHF.

This clonotype was recorded at least ten times. This chain uses TRBV5-5 with TRBJ2-2, with 10 bases lining up with TRBD1. The V gene's germline CDR1 is SGHKS and CDR2 YYEKEE (reference sequence). The CDR3 covers 16 residues. V was pared by 4 bases and J by 4 bases, with 7 bases of the junction left unmatched. CDR3 coding DNA: TGTGCCAGCAGCCGCGTCCGGGACAGGGGCACCGGGGAGCTGTTTTTT. It translates to CASSRVRDRGTGELFF.

The genes are TRBV10-3 and TRBJ2-5; TRBD2 agrees at 10 bases. With 4 bases clipped from V and 5 bases from J, the junction kept 4 bases outside the gene matches. The CDR3 is 14 amino acids. The germline V gene encodes CDR1 ENHRY and CDR2 SYGVKD. In nucleotides, the CDR3 is TGTGCCATCAGTGGGAGCGGGGGGGTTGAGACCCAGTACTTC. It yields the protein CAISGSGGVETQYF.

This clonotype was counted ten times or more. The chain employs TRBV3-1 and TRBJ1-6; 7 nucleotides line up with TRBD1. Germline V gene sequence: CDR1 LGHDT, CDR2 YNNKEL (reference sequence). J lost 9 bases, V lost 3 bases, and 11 bases had no gene match. CDR3 length equals 16 residues. The CDR3: CASSQVPTGSFSPLHF. DNA for the CDR3: TGTGCCAGCAGCCAGGTCCCGACAGGGAGTTTTTCACCCCTCCACTTT.

The V and J genes are TRBV20-1 and TRBJ1-5; D remains unclear. V was pared by 2 bases and J by 3 bases, with 11 bases between. The germline V gene has CDR1 DFQATT and CDR2 SNEGSKA (reference sequence). This CDR3 is built from 14 residues. The CDR3 region is CSARLSRLNQPQHF. Written as DNA, the CDR3 is TGCAGTGCTAGATTATCCAGGCTCAATCAGCCCCAGCATTTT.

This clonotype came up many times. The genes are TRBV5-1 and TRBJ1-2; a weak D match, TRBD1 (6 bases). V dropped 4 bases and J dropped 4 bases, with 11 bases sitting between them. The CDR3 has 13 residues. CDR1 is SGHRS and CDR2 is YFSETQ in the germline V gene. The CDR3 loop reads CASSPGGGYGYTF. The CDR3 DNA follows: TGCGCCAGCAGCCCGGGAGGGGGCTATGGCTACACCTTC.

This clonotype appeared many times. The chain links TRBV20-1 to TRBJ1-5; no clear D. V dropped 4 bases and J dropped 3 bases, with 10 bases sitting between them. The CDR3 is made up of 13 amino acids. The germline V gene has CDR1 DFQATT and CDR2 SNEGSKA (reference sequence). CDR3 coding DNA: TGCAGTGCTATAGGCCCGCCCAATCAGCCCCAGCATTTT. This codes for CSAIGPPNQPQHF.

This clonotype has a count of ten or more. The V call is TRBV5-5, the J call TRBJ1-1; D unresolved. The CDR3 extends over 14 amino acids. CDR1 and CDR2 (germline): SGHKS, YYEKEE (reference sequence). Trimming took 4 bases from V and 7 from J, leaving 17 bases between them. This CDR3 reads CASSPITGWGEAFF. The DNA of the CDR3 is TGTGCCAGCAGCCCTATTACCGGGTGGGGTGAAGCTTTCTTT.

This clonotype was seen at least ten times. The CDR3 region has the DNA TGCAGTGCTAGTAGCGGGGGATCAGATACGCAGTATTTT. It specifies CSASSGGSDTQYF. This chain joins TRBV20-1 and TRBJ2-3, with 9 nucleotides matching TRBD2. J lost 4 bases, V lost 3 bases, and 2 bases had no gene match. The V gene's germline CDR1 is DFQATT and CDR2 SNEGSKA (reference sequence). The CDR3 has 13 amino acids.

Only a few counts were recorded for this clonotype. The chain recombines TRBV5-6 with TRBJ1-3, with unresolved D. The CDR3 runs 16 residues. The V end was cut by 2 bases, the J end by 1 base, with 13 bases between. The germline V gene has CDR1 SGHDT and CDR2 YYEEEE. This CDR3 is CASSLLGSQSGNTIYF. DNA for the CDR3: TGTGCCAGCAGCTTACTGGGCAGTCAGTCTGGAAACACCATATATTTT.

Ten or more counts support this clonotype. CDR3 sequence (DNA): TGTGCCAGTAGTATTCAAAGGGATATCTATGGCTACACCTTC. Translated, it gives CASSIQRDIYGYTF. The chain has TRBV19 and TRBJ1-2; D is uncertain. CDR3 length: 14 amino acids. V lost 3 bases, J lost 4 bases, and 12 bases lay in between. From germline, CDR1 is LNHDA and CDR2 SQIVND (reference sequence).

V is TRBV29-1 and J is TRBJ1-2; tentatively, D is TRBD1 (5 bases). Germline loops: CDR1 SQVTM, CDR2 ANQGSEA. CDR3 length equals 14 residues. Trimming left V 0 bases short and J 5 bases short, with 13 bases between. CDR3 sequence reads: CSVEDLVGLYGYTF. CDR3 nucleotides: TGCAGCGTTGAAGACCTTGTGGGACTATATGGCTACACCTTC.

This clonotype was detected many times. Here the CDR3 reads CASSFPRATGVSAGANVLTF. The CDR3 coding sequence is TGTGCCAGCAGCTTCCCTAGGGCCACAGGGGTATCAGCTGGGGCCAACGTCCTGACTTTC. The chain recombines TRBV12-3 or TRBV12-4 with TRBJ2-6, with TRBD1 matching over 7 bases. The CDR3 extends over 20 amino acids. The junction had 19 bases not matched to a gene; V was cut back by 6 bases and J by 2 bases.